This T cell receptor beta chain was sequenced for a study of T cells in localized non-small cell lung cancer. Details on this clone: What it binds is unknown.

Produced via immunoSEQ multiplex PCR; TCRdb's table is partial and in-frame only. The sample consists of tens of thousands of clones, 65% to 90% of them appearing once. Whole-study findings and limits: Sequencing was limited to one tumor region, leaving the possibility of heterogeneity open.

The CDR3 totals 11 residues. V lost 3 bases, J lost 5 bases, and 5 bases lay in between. CDR1 MNHEY and CDR2 SVGAGI come from the germline V gene. The sequence was obtained from a male donor aged 60 or over with stage II lung adenocarcinoma. Sample: peripheral blood mononuclear cells, taken before any cancer treatment. This sequence joins TRBV6-5 and TRBJ2-7, with D unresolved. The CDR3 coding sequence is TGTGCCAGCAGTTATACCCACGAGCAGTACTTC. Its translation: CASSYTHEQYF.